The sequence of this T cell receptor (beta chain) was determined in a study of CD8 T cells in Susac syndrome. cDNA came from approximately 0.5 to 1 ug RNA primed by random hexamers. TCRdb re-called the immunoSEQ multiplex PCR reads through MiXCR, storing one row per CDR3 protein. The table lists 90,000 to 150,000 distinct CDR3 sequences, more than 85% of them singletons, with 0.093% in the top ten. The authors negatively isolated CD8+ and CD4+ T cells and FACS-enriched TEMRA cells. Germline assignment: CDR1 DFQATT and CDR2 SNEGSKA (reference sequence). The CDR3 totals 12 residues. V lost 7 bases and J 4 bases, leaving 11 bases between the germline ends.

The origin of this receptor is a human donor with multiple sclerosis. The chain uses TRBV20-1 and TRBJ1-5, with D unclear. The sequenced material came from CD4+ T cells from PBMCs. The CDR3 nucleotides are TGCAGTGTAGGACGGCGGAATCAGCCCCAGCATTTT. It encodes CSVGRRNQPQHF.